This entry lists 17 T cell receptor beta chains sequenced from one sample in a study of cytomegalovirus exposure and HLA in healthy donors. 13 Jbeta primers and 60 Vbeta primers were used for the PCR. Assay used: immunoSEQ multiplex PCR; TCRdb lists only in-frame clones, some missing. The sample holds approximately 100,000 clones, about 80% seen once. The sample was PBMCs. The receptors stem from a female donor in good health and CMV-seropositive.

This chain uses TRBV29-1 with TRBJ1-1; no clear D gene. V lost 7 bases to trimming and J lost 10 bases, with 19 bases between them. The CDR3 consists of 12 residues. Germline V CDR1 and CDR2: SQVTM, ANQGSEA. The CDR3 is CSAPHPVGGAFF. The DNA for the CDR3 is TGCAGCGCTCCCCACCCGGTCGGCGGAGCTTTCTTT.

This sequence joins TRBV2 and TRBJ1-2, with D perhaps matching TRBD1 (5 bases). V lost 3 bases, J lost 3 bases, and 23 bases lay in between. CDR1 and CDR2 from the germline V gene are SNHLY and FYNNEI. The CDR3 spans 18 residues. As DNA, the CDR3 is TGTGCCAGCAGTGATTCGGGGGGAGGAGGCCCCCCGGACTATGGCTACACCTTC. Its translation is CASSDSGGGGPPDYGYTF.

This rearrangement joins TRBV13 to TRBJ1-3; D remains ambiguous. This CDR3 is built from 17 residues. Per germline, CDR1 PRHDT and CDR2 FYEKMQ (reference sequence). V was trimmed by 4 bases and J by 4 bases, leaving 20 bases between them. DNA for the CDR3: TGTGCCAGCAGCTCTAACCGGCTTGTGTATAGCGGAAACACCATATATTTT. Translating it yields CASSSNRLVYSGNTIYF.

The chain carries TRBV7-2 and TRBJ1-3, with unresolved D. Germline V lookup: CDR1 SGHTA, CDR2 FQGNSA. V shed 2 bases and J shed 1 base, with 9 bases lying between them. This CDR3 is built from 15 residues. This chain's CDR3 is CASSLNRGSGNTIYF. CDR3 coding DNA: TGTGCCAGCAGCTTAAATCGCGGGTCTGGAAACACCATATATTTT.

The rearrangement links TRBV11-3 to TRBJ1-1, with D tentatively TRBD1 (6 bases). The CDR3 is 13 residues long. V shed 5 bases and J shed 4 bases, with 11 bases lying between them. Germline CDR1 reads SGHNT; CDR2 reads YENEEA. CDR3 residues: CASSPRGGTEAFF. The CDR3 nucleotides are TGTGCCAGCAGCCCAAGGGGGGGCACTGAAGCTTTCTTT.

The V call is TRBV18, the J call TRBJ1-5; tentative D call: TRBD1 (6 bases). This CDR3 region has 16 residues. Germline loops: CDR1 KGHSH, CDR2 LQKENI. V lost 3 bases and J lost 1, with 13 bases in between. This CDR3 is CASSPRIGQSNQPQHF. CDR3 DNA: TGTGCCAGCTCACCGCGGATTGGACAGAGCAATCAGCCCCAGCATTTT.

The chain recombines TRBV28 with TRBJ1-6; a weak D match, TRBD1 (6 bases). CDR1 and CDR2 (germline): MDHEN, SYDVKM. Trimming pared 5 bases from V and 4 bases from J, leaving 9 bases between. The CDR3 runs 14 residues. For the CDR3, the DNA is TGTGCCAGCAGTCCGGACAGTTATAATTCACCCCTCCACTTT. It is translated as CASSPDSYNSPLHF.

The rearrangement uses TRBV19 and TRBJ2-1; the match to TRBD2 covers 7 bases. The V segment lost 5 bases and the J segment 14 bases; nucleotides outside the gene matches: 12. CDR1 is LNHDA and CDR2 is SQIVND in the germline V gene (reference sequence). The CDR3 is 13 amino acids. CDR3 nucleotide sequence: TGTGCCAGTAGTTTCCTTTCGAGCGGGGAGAAGTTCTTC. Translating it yields CASSFLSSGEKFF.

V and J are TRBV28 and TRBJ1-1; 8 bases line up with TRBD1. The germline V gene has CDR1 MDHEN and CDR2 SYDVKM. V shed 5 bases and J 10 bases; nucleotides not matched to a gene: 15. This CDR3 is 15 amino acids long. CDR3 DNA: TGTGCCAGCAGTCACCATGACAGGGGCGGTGAGGGAGCTTTCTTT. It encodes CASSHHDRGGEGAFF.

This clone occurred once. A read error may account for a junction end that differs from germline. The chain couples TRBV7-2 to TRBJ1-5, with D tentatively TRBD1 (5 bases). CDR3 length: 14 amino acids. CDR1 and CDR2 (germline): SGHTA, FQGNSA. The CDR3 protein is CASSLGRGNRPQHF. In DNA form, the CDR3 reads TGTGCCAGCAGCTTAGGACGGGGGAATCGGCCCCAGCATTTT.

The chain employs TRBV7-2 and TRBJ2-5; D unresolved. The CDR3 length is 14 residues. The germline V gene encodes CDR1 SGHTA and CDR2 FQGNSA. V lost 6 bases and J 0 bases, leaving 11 bases between the germline ends. This chain's CDR3 is CASSLMSYQETQYF. The CDR3 DNA is TGTGCCAGCAGTTTGATGAGTTACCAAGAGACCCAGTACTTC.

The rearrangement uses TRBV11-2 and TRBJ1-4; D might be TRBD1 (5 bases). The ends were cut back, 4 bases at V and 0 bases at J, with 12 bases in the middle. In germline, CDR1 is SGHAT, CDR2 FQNNGV. This CDR3 contains 16 residues. The CDR3: CASSSHRPATNEKLFF. In DNA, the CDR3 is TGTGCCAGCAGCTCCCACAGGCCCGCAACTAATGAAAAACTGTTTTTT.

V gene TRBV9 combines with J gene TRBJ2-1; 9 nucleotides line up with TRBD1. CDR1 SGDLS and CDR2 YYNGEE come from the germline V gene. J lost 6 bases, V lost 3 bases, and 7 bases had no gene match. There are 15 residues in the CDR3. The CDR3 DNA is TGTGCCAGCAGCGAATTGAGGACAGGGGTCAATGAGCAGTTCTTC. Its translation: CASSELRTGVNEQFF.

V gene TRBV11-2 combines with J gene TRBJ2-1; 9 bases match TRBD2. Germline trimming cut 1 base from V and 4 bases from J; bases unmatched to any gene: 2. Germline V lookup: CDR1 SGHAT, CDR2 FQNNGV. The CDR3 sequence is 15 residues long. CDR3 region: CASSLVAGGYNEQFF. DNA of the CDR3: TGTGCCAGCAGCTTAGTGGCGGGAGGGTACAATGAGCAGTTCTTC.

This rearrangement joins TRBV7-2 to TRBJ1-6; D might be TRBD1 (6 bases). This CDR3 region has 15 residues. Trimming removed 5 bases from V and 6 bases from J, with 14 bases in between. CDR1 and CDR2 from the germline V gene are SGHTA and FQGNSA. The CDR3 bases are TGTGCCAGCAGCCCGCAAACAGGGACTAATTCACCCCTCCACTTT. It yields the protein CASSPQTGTNSPLHF. The complete variable domain, with remaining parts taken from reference TRBV7-2 and TRBJ1-6, reads GAGVSQSPSNKVTEKGKDVELRCDPISGHTALYWYRQSLGQGLEFLIYFQGNSAPDKSGLPSDRFSAERTGGSVSTLTIQRTQQEDSAVYLCASSPQTGTNSPLHFGNGTRLTVT.

This clone was seen a handful of times. V gene TRBV19 combines with J gene TRBJ1-5; D is unclear. Trimming left V 6 bases short and J 2 bases short, with 11 bases between. This CDR3 contains 14 residues. The germline CDR1 and CDR2 sequences are LNHDA and SQIVND (reference sequence). CDR3 sequence: CASRTPVGNQPQHF. CDR3 coding DNA: TGTGCCAGTAGAACCCCGGTTGGCAATCAGCCCCAGCATTTT.

This CDR3 reads CASSLESPRTQYF. The CDR3 DNA reads as TGCGCCAGCAGCTTAGAATCCCCGAGGACCCAGTACTTC. The rearrangement links TRBV5-1 to TRBJ2-5; D not resolved. The CDR3 consists of 13 residues. Trimming removed 2 bases from V and 7 bases from J, with 12 bases in between. Germline CDR1 and CDR2: SGHRS and YFSETQ. The entire variable domain, with the rest obtained from reference TRBV5-1 and TRBJ2-5, is as follows: KAGVTQTPRYLIKTRGQQVTLSCSPISGHRSVSWYQQTPGQGLQFLFEYFSETQRNKGNFPGRFSGRQFSNSRSEMNVSTLELGDSALYLCASSLESPRTQYFGPGTRLLVL.